This T cell receptor beta chain was captured in a study of PD-1 blockade in classical Hodgkin lymphoma. Findings and caveats of the study: Newly diagnosed patients had baseline TCR diversity that was reportedly lower than that of healthy donors. Newly diagnosed patients and complete responders had comparable diversity at baseline.

Every one of the patients relapsed after autologous stem cell transplantation (brentuximab vedotin exposure was variable). Libraries were prepared by immunoSEQ multiplex PCR; TCRdb keeps only in-frame clonotypes and omits some of them. Found here are about 58,000 clones, around 90% of them singletons; the top ten hold roughly 10%. Details on this clone: Antigen: not known.

The CDR3 spans 15 residues. The V end was cut by 3 bases, the J end by 7 bases, with 19 bases between. Germline values: CDR1 SGDLS, CDR2 YYNGEE. This chain joins TRBV9 and TRBJ1-1; a possible D gene is TRBD1 (5 bases). The starting material was peripheral blood mononuclear cells (PBMCs), obtained before the second cycle of nivolumab. The receptor was isolated from a human donor with classical Hodgkin lymphoma. CDR3 DNA sequence: TGTGCCAGCAGCGAGGTGGGGACGGGGCCCGGTGAAGCTTTCTTT. It encodes CASSEVGTGPGEAFF.